This T cell receptor (beta chain) was captured in a study of T-cell memory formation after mild COVID-19. Across the study: The TCR clusters were mostly specific to one donor.

MiXCR, run by TCRdb on the 5' RACE reads, gives a single entry per CDR3 protein. Of around 300,000 distinct CDR3 sequences in the sample, roughly 13% were seen once. Germline values: CDR1 KGHSH, CDR2 LQKENI. V lost 3 bases and J lost 0, with 12 bases in between. The CDR3 runs to 16 residues. This TCR was sampled from a young man who had mild COVID-19 (a few samples of this study predate the infection). Cell type and time point are not known. The chain is built from TRBV18 and TRBJ1-3; possible D gene TRBD1, 5 bases. What was sequenced was PBMCs or a T cell subset sorted from them (not recorded which). The CDR3 DNA reads TGTGCCAGCTCACCCTCGACAGCCTACTCTGGAAACACCATATATTTT. This codes for CASSPSTAYSGNTIYF.